The rows below give T cell receptor beta chains drawn from one sample of a study of shared clonotypes between healthy human individuals. Assay used: immunoSEQ multiplex PCR; TCRdb lists only in-frame clones, some missing. The repertoire consists of 1.6 million or so clones, with 97% to 99% occurring once and the leading ten covering roughly 0.36%. Sequenced material: naive CD4+ T cells sorted from blood. The source of these receptors is a young man in good health. The CDR3 runs from the conserved cysteine through the conserved F or W. Each record gives: D gene, V gene, J gene, clone size, CDR3 protein, CDR3 DNA. The D gene is left open where the match is weak. The size field is filled for only some rows; it gives once, few, many or a size class.

TRBD1,TRBV28,TRBJ1-1,-,CASSSTGGTPKAFF,TGTGCCAGCAGTTCCACAGGGGGGACTCCCAAAGCTTTCTTT
-,TRBV19,TRBJ2-5,-,CASSSRRRDLQETQYF,TGTGCCAGTAGTTCCCGAAGGCGGGACCTACAAGAGACCCAGTACTTC
TRBD2,TRBV6-1,TRBJ2-1,-,CASLRLAGPNPEQFF,TGTGCCAGCCTCCGACTAGCCGGCCCCAACCCTGAGCAGTTCTTC
TRBD2,TRBV11-2,TRBJ2-7,-,CASSLDPSGVPYF,TGTGCCAGCAGCTTAGACCCTAGCGGGGTCCCGTACTTC
-,TRBV7-3,TRBJ2-3,-,CASSYGTFKTDTQYF,TGTGCCAGCTCTTATGGCACTTTCAAAACAGATACGCAGTATTTT
TRBD2,TRBV19,TRBJ2-7,-,CASSIPGLAAYEQYF,TGTGCCAGTAGTATACCGGGACTAGCGGCTTACGAGCAGTACTTC
TRBD1,TRBV29-1,TRBJ1-1,once,CSVSAGGTEAFF,TGCAGCGTCTCAGCAGGGGGGACTGAAGCTTTCTTT
TRBD2,TRBV4-1,TRBJ2-6,-,CASSKQQGAGGVPGANVLTF,TGCGCCAGCAGCAAACAACAAGGCGCGGGAGGGGTTCCTGGGGCCAACGTCCTGACTTTC
TRBD2,TRBV9,TRBJ2-5,-,CASSVAGTSVFETQYF,TGTGCCAGCAGCGTCGCCGGGACTAGCGTGTTTGAGACCCAGTACTTC
-,TRBV6-6,TRBJ1-1,-,CASSVQGQGTEAFF,TGTGCCAGCAGTGTGCAGGGGCAGGGGACTGAAGCTTTCTTT
-,TRBV5-1,TRBJ1-3,once,CASSPGTSGNTIYF,TGCGCCAGCAGCCCTGGGACGTCTGGAAACACCATATATTTT
-,TRBV27,TRBJ2-2,-,CASSWADTGELFF,TGTGCCAGCAGTTGGGCAGACACCGGGGAGCTGTTTTTT
-,TRBV29-1,TRBJ2-2,-,CSVESRGNTGELFF,TGCAGCGTTGAATCCAGGGGGAACACCGGGGAGCTGTTTTTT
TRBD2,TRBV19,TRBJ2-1,-,CASTPGLAGAGEQFF,TGTGCCAGTACCCCAGGACTAGCGGGAGCGGGTGAGCAGTTCTTC
TRBD2,TRBV5-6,TRBJ2-1,once,CASSLDRLAGGLNEQFF,TGTGCCAGCAGCTTGGATAGACTAGCGGGAGGGCTAAATGAGCAGTTCTTC
TRBD2,TRBV13,TRBJ2-1,once,CASSRPSGTRWNEQFF,TGTGCCAGCAGTCGTCCCTCCGGGACTAGGTGGAATGAGCAGTTCTTC
TRBD1,TRBV7-8,TRBJ2-1,-,CASSWDSYNEQFF,TGTGCCAGCAGTTGGGACAGCTACAATGAGCAGTTCTTC
-,TRBV6-6,TRBJ1-4,-,CASSQNNEKLFF,TGTGCCAGCAGTCAGAATAATGAAAAACTGTTTTTT
-,TRBV6-1,TRBJ1-3,-,CASFLRAGNTIYF,TGTGCCAGCTTCTTGAGGGCTGGAAACACCATATATTTT
-,TRBV5-4,TRBJ1-2,-,CASSVAQVGGYTF,TGTGCCAGCAGCGTCGCACAGGTCGGGGGCTACACCTTC
-,TRBV5-5,TRBJ1-4,-,CASRMGEKLFF,TGTGCCAGTCGTATGGGAGAAAAACTGTTTTTT
-,TRBV5-8,TRBJ1-5,-,CASSLVGPQHF,TGTGCCAGCAGCTTGGTGGGGCCCCAGCATTTT
-,TRBV11-1,TRBJ1-2,once,CASSLTGASDYGYTF,TGTGCCAGCAGCTTAACGGGGGCGTCGGACTATGGCTACACCTTC
-,TRBV28,TRBJ1-3,-,CASSSRWDRGNTIYF,TGTGCCAGCAGCTCTCGCTGGGACCGCGGAAACACCATATATTTT
TRBD1,TRBV12-5,TRBJ1-2,-,CASGLAAGTGELYGYTF,TGTGCTAGTGGTTTGGCGGCCGGGACAGGGGAGCTATATGGCTACACCTTC
TRBD1,TRBV28,TRBJ1-5,once,CASTIDRVDQPQHF,TGTGCCAGCACCATCGACAGGGTCGATCAGCCCCAGCATTTT
TRBD1,TRBV2,TRBJ1-3,once,CASYQGASGNTIYF,TGTGCCAGTTACCAGGGGGCCTCTGGAAACACCATATATTTT
-,TRBV6-6,TRBJ1-2,-,CASAEGGGGYTF,TGTGCCAGCGCAGAGGGGGGAGGTGGCTACACCTTC
-,TRBV28,TRBJ1-4,-,CASSRTAGEKLFF,TGTGCCAGCAGTCGGACAGCTGGTGAAAAACTGTTTTTT
-,TRBV15,TRBJ2-7,-,CATSSDFAYEQYF,TGTGCCACCAGCAGCGACTTCGCCTACGAGCAGTACTTC
-,TRBV29-1,TRBJ2-3,-,CSVEDDQYTDTQYF,TGCAGCGTTGAAGATGACCAGTACACAGATACGCAGTATTTT
TRBD1,TRBV9,TRBJ2-7,once,CASSVGQGGFYEQYF,TGTGCCAGCAGCGTAGGACAGGGGGGTTTCTACGAGCAGTACTTC
-,TRBV7-9,TRBJ2-1,-,CASSLGRVREQFF,TGTGCCAGCAGCTTAGGCAGGGTAAGAGAGCAGTTCTTC
-,TRBV11-2,TRBJ2-4,-,CASSLVEGGAENIQYF,TGTGCCAGCAGCTTAGTAGAGGGCGGGGCCGAAAACATTCAGTACTTC
-,TRBV6-5,TRBJ1-5,-,CASSYQGRNQPQHF,TGTGCCAGCAGTTACCAGGGGCGCAATCAGCCCCAGCATTTT
-,TRBV30,TRBJ1-3,-,CAWSVKDSSGNTIYF,TGTGCCTGGAGTGTAAAGGACAGCTCTGGAAACACCATATATTTT
TRBD2,TRBV6-5,TRBJ2-7,-,CASRGLAAYEQYF,TGTGCCAGCAGGGGACTAGCGGCCTACGAGCAGTACTTC
-,TRBV5-1,TRBJ1-3,-,CASSLGQTSGNTIYF,TGCGCCAGCAGCTTGGGCCAGACCTCTGGAAACACCATATATTTT
-,TRBV28,TRBJ2-1,-,CASLRPSGRHEQFF,TGTGCCAGTCTGCGACCCTCTGGCCGCCATGAGCAGTTCTTC
-,TRBV19,TRBJ2-7,once,CASTPGGASSYEQYF,TGTGCCAGTACCCCCGGGGGCGCTAGCTCCTACGAGCAGTACTTC
TRBD2,TRBV9,TRBJ2-1,-,CASSVAGGPGNEQFF,TGTGCCAGCAGCGTAGCGGGAGGGCCGGGAAATGAGCAGTTCTTC